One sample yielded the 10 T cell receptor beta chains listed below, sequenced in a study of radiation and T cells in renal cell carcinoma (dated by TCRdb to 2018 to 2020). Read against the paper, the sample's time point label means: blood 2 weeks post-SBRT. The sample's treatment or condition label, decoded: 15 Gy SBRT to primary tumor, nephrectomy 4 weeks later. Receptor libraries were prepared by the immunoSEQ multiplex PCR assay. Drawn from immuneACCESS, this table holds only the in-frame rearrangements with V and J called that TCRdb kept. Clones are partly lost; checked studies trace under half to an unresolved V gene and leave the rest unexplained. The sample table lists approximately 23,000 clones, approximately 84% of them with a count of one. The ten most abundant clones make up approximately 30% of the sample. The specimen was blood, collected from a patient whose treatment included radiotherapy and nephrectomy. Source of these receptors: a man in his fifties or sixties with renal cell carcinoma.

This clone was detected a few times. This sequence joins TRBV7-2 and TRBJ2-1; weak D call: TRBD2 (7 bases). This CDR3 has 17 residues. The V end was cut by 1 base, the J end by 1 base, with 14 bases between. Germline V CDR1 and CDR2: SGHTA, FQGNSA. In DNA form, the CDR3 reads TGTGCCAGCAGCTTAGTGGGGGCTAGCGGATCCTACAATGAGCAGTTCTTC. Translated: CASSLVGASGSYNEQFF.

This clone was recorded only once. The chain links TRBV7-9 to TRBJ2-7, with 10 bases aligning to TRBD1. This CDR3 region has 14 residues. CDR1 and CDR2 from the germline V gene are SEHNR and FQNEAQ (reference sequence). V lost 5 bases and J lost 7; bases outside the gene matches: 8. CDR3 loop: CASSPGTGAREQYF. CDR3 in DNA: TGTGCCAGCAGCCCCGGGACAGGGGCCCGTGAGCAGTACTTC.

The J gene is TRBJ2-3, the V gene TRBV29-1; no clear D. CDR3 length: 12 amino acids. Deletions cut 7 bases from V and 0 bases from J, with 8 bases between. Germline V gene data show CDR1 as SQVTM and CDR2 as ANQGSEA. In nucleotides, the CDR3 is TGCAGCGCGGACCCTAGCACAGATACGCAGTATTTT. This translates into CSADPSTDTQYF.

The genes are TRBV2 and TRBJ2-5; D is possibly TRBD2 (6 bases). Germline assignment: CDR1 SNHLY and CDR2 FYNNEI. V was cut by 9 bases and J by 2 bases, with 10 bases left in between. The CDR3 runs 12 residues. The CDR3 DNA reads TGTGCCAGTCGGGACTCACAAGAGACCCAGTACTTC. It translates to CASRDSQETQYF.

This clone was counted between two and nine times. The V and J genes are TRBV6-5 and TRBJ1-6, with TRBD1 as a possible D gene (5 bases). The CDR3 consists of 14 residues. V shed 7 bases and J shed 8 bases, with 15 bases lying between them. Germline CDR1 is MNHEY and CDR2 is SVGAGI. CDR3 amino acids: CASTPTVLDSPLHF. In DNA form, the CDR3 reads TGTGCCAGCACCCCGACAGTATTGGATTCACCCCTCCACTTT.

CDR3: CAWSVVPGLDGYTF. The CDR3, as DNA: TGTGCCTGGAGTGTAGTTCCAGGCTTGGATGGCTACACCTTC. The chain is built from TRBV30 and TRBJ1-2; D ambiguous. Per the germline V gene, CDR1 is GTSNPN and CDR2 is SVGIG (reference sequence). V gave up 0 bases and J gave up 6 bases, with 14 bases separating them. The CDR3 extends over 14 amino acids. Together with reference TRBV30 and TRBJ1-2, the CDR3 gives the full variable domain: SQTIHQWPATLVQPVGSPLSLECTVEGTSNPNLYWYRQAAGRGLQLLFYSVGIGQISSEVPQNLSASRPQDRQFILSSKKLLLSDSGFYLCAWSVVPGLDGYTFGSGTRLTVV.

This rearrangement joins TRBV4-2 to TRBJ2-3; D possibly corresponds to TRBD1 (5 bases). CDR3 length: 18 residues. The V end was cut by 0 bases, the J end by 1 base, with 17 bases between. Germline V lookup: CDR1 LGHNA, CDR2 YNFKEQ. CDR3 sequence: CASSQDSRGPSGTDTQYF. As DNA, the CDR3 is TGTGCCAGCAGCCAAGATAGTAGGGGCCCTTCTGGCACAGATACGCAGTATTTT.

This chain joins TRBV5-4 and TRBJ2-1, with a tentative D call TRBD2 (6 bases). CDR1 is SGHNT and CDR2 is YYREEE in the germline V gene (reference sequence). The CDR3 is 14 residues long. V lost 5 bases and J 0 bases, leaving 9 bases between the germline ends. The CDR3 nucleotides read TGTGCCAGCAGTCGGGGGAGCTCCTACAATGAGCAGTTCTTC. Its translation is CASSRGSSYNEQFF.

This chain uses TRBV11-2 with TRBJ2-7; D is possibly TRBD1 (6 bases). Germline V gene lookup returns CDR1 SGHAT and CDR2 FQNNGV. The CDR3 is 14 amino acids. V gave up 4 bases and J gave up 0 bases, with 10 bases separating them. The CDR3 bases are TGTGCCAGCAGCTCGACAGGTGCCTCCTACGAGCAGTACTTC. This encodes CASSSTGASYEQYF.

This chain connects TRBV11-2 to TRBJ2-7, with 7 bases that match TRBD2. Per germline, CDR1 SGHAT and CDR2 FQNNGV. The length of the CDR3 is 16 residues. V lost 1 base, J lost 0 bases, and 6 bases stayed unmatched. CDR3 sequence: CASSLGPSGLSYEQYF. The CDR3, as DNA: TGTGCCAGCAGCTTAGGGCCTAGCGGTCTCTCCTACGAGCAGTACTTC.